This T cell receptor (beta chain) derives from a study of T cells after yellow fever vaccination. Each CDR3 protein is one row after TCRdb ran MiXCR on the 5' RACE reads. The sample yields 360,000 or so distinct CDR3 sequences, around 10% seen once. Germline assignment: CDR1 MNHEY and CDR2 SMNVEV (reference sequence). Deletions cut 5 bases from V and 6 bases from J, with 18 bases between. This CDR3 comprises 15 residues. This clonotype appeared a few times. Sequencing was performed on PBMCs, taken on the day of the first yellow fever vaccination. The chain links TRBV27 to TRBJ2-3, with D possibly called TRBD1 or TRBD2 (5 bases each). This TCR was recovered from a man between 18 and 29 years old who received the YFV17D yellow fever vaccine. The CDR3 sequence is CASSPYPGHRDTQYF. Written as DNA, the CDR3 is TGTGCCAGCAGTCCGTACCCGGGGCACCGTGATACGCAGTATTTT.